The text below deals with one T cell receptor (beta chain). The data derive from a study of shared T cell receptors in the human thymus. The table came from immunoSEQ multiplex PCR; TCRdb's copy has only in-frame clones and leaves some out. The data show 650,000 to 950,000 clones, with 80% to 90% seen just once and 0.0095% to 0.013% held by the top ten. CDR3 length: 16 residues. Germline CDR1 SGHDN, CDR2 FVKESK. V was cut by 0 bases and J by 5 bases, with 17 bases left in between. The same specimen was also included in a second study, on human thymus T cells. That report notes: The people who donated were healthy Finnish babies having corrective surgery for congenital heart defects. Thymic samples were excised during corrective heart operations. Seemingly biased V and J gene usage marked thymic and blood repertoires. Unrelated individuals reportedly shared highly overlapping thymic TCR repertoires.

Material: thymocytes. This chain links TRBV14 with TRBJ2-7; D might be TRBD1 (6 bases). This receptor was obtained from a girl in the first two years of life with a congenital heart defect. Here the CDR3 reads CASSQEGTPRRNEQYF. In nucleotides, the CDR3 is TGTGCCAGCAGCCAAGAAGGGACACCCCGACGTAACGAGCAGTACTTC. The full variable domain, rest sourced from reference TRBV14 and TRBJ2-7, is EAGVTQFPSHSVIEKGQTVTLRCDPISGHDNLYWYRRVMGKEIKFLLHFVKESKQDESGMPNNRFLAERTGGTYSTLKVQPAELEDSGVYFCASSQEGTPRRNEQYFGPGTRLTVT.